This T cell receptor (beta chain) derives from a study of blood T cell repertoires in COVID-19. For the study at large: COVID-19 samples, acute and convalescent, were from the United States, Italy and Spain. Sources were T cells, B-cell-depleted T cells, or PBMCs; the material itself was cDNA or gDNA.

J lost 6 bases, V lost 5 bases, and 8 bases had no gene match. CDR1 GTSNPN and CDR2 SVGIG come from the germline V gene (reference sequence). This CDR3 region has 14 residues. Seattle-derived patients entered the study during active infection and were followed longitudinally. Study processing details: Amplification of reference gene primers was used by the study to estimate nucleated cell counts. Profiling relied on immunoSEQ multiplex PCR, and the TCRdb table lists in-frame clones only, not all of them. The DNA was the basis for D and trimming; V, J and clone size are from that table. The sample consists of about 170,000 clones, roughly 84% of them appearing once.

The rearrangement links TRBV30 to TRBJ1-5; TRBD1 aligns across 9 bases. The sample consisted of peripheral blood. This receptor was taken from a woman aged 70 to 79 with COVID-19, enrolled during active disease. CDR3 DNA: TGTGCCTGGGGAAGGACAGGGGCCCTTCAGCCCCAGCATTTT. Encoded protein: CAWGRTGALQPQHF.